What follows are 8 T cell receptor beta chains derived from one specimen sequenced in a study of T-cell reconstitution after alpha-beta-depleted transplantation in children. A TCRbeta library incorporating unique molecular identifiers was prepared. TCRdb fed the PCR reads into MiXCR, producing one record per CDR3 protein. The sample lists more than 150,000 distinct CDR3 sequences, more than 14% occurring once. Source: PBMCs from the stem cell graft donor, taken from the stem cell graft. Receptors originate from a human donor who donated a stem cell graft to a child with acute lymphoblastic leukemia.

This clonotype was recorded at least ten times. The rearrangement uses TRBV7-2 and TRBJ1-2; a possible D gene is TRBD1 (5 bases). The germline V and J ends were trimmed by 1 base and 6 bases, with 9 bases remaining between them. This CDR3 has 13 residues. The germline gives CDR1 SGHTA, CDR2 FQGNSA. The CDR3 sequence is CASSLGGVDGYTF. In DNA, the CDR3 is TGTGCCAGCAGCTTAGGAGGGGTGGATGGCTACACCTTC.

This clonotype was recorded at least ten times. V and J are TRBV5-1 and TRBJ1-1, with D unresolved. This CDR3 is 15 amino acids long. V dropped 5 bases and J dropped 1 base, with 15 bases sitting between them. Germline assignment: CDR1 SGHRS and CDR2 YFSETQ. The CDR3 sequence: CASSYLPAKNTEAFF. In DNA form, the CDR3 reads TGCGCCAGCAGTTATCTGCCGGCTAAGAACACTGAAGCTTTCTTT. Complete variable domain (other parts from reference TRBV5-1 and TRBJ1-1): KAGVTQTPRYLIKTRGQQVTLSCSPISGHRSVSWYQQTPGQGLQFLFEYFSETQRNKGNFPGRFSGRQFSNSRSEMNVSTLELGDSALYLCASSYLPAKNTEAFFGQGTRLTVV.

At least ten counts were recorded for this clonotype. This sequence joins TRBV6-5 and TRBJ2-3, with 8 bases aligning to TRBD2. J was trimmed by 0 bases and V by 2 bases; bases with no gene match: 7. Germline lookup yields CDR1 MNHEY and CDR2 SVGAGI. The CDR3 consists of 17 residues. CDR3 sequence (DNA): TGTGCCAGCAGTTACGGGGCTAGCGGGCATAGCACAGATACGCAGTATTTT. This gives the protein CASSYGASGHSTDTQYF.

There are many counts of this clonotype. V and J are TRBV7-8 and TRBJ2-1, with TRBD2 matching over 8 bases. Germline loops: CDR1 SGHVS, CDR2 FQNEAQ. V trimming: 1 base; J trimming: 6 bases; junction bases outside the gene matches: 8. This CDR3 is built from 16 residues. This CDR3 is CASSLGGASGLNEQFF. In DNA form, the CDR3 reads TGTGCCAGCAGCTTAGGAGGGGCTAGCGGGCTCAATGAGCAGTTCTTC.

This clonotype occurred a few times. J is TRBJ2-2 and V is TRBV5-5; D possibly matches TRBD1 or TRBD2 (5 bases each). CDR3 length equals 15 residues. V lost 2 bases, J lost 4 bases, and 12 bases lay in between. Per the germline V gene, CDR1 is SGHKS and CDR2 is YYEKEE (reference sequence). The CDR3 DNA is TGTGCCAGCAGCTTAGAGGGGAGTTTCACCGGGGAGCTGTTTTTT. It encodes CASSLEGSFTGELFF.

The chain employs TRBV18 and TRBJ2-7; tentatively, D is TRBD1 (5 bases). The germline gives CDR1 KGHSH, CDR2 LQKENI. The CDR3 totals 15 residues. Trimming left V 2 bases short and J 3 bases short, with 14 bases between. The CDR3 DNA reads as TGTGCCAGCTCACCAGGGGCAGGGTTGGACTACGAGCAGTACTTC. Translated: CASSPGAGLDYEQYF. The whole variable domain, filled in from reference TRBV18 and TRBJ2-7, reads NAGVMQNPRHLVRRRGQEARLRCSPMKGHSHVYWYRQLPEEGLKFMVYLQKENIIDESGMPKERFSAEFPKEGPSILRIQQVVRGDSAAYFCASSPGAGLDYEQYFGPGTRLTVT.

The CDR3 nucleotides are TGTGCCAGCAGCCTCGCCAGCGGGGGCGGCTACACCTTC. Encoded protein: CASSLASGGGYTF. The chain employs TRBV7-2 and TRBJ1-2, with TRBD1 as a possible D gene (6 bases). Trimming shortened V by 5 bases and J by 8 bases, and 15 bases separated the two germline ends. The CDR3 is 13 residues long. Germline V gene data show CDR1 as SGHTA and CDR2 as FQGNSA.

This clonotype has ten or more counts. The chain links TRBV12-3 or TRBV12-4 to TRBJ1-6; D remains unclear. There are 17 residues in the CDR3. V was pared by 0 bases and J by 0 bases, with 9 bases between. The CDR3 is CASSLAYDHSYNSPLHF. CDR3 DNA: TGTGCCAGCAGTTTAGCGTATGATCACTCCTATAATTCACCCCTCCACTTT.